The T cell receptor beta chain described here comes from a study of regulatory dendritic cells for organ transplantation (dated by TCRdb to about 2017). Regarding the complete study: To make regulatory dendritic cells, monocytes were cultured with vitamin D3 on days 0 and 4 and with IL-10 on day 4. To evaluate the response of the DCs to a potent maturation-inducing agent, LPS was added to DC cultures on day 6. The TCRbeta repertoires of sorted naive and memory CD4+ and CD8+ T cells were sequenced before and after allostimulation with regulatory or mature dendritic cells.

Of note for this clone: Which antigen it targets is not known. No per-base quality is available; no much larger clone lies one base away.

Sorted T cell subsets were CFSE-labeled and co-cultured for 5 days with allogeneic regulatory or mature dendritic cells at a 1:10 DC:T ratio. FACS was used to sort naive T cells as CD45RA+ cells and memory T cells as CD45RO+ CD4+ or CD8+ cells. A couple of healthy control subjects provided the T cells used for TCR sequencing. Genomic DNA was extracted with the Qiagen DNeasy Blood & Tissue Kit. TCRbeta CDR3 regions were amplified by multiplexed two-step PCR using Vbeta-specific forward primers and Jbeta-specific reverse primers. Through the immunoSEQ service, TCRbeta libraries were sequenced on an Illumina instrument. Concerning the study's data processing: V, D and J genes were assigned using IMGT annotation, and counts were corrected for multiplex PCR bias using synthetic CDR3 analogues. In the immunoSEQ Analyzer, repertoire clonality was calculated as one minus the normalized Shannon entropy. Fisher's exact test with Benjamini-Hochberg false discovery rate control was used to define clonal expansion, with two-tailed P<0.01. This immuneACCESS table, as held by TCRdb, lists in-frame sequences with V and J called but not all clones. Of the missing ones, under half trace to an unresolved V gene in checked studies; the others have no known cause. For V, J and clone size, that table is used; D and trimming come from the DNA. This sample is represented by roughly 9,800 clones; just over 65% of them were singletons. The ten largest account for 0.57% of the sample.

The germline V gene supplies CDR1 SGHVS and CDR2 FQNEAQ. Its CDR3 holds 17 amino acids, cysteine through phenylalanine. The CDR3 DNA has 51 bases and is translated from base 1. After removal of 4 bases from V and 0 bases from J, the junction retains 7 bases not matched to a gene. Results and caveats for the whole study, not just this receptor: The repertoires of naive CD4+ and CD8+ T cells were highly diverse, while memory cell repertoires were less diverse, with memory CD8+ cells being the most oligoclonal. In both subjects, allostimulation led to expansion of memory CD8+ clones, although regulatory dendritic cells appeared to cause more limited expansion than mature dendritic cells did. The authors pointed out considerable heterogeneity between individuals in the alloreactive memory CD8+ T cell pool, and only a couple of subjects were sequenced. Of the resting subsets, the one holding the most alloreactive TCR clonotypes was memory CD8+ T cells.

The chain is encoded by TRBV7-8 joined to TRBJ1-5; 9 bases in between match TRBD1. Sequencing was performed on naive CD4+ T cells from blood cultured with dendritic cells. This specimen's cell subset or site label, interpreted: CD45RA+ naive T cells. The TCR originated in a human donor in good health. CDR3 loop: CASSYRDREVSNQPQHF. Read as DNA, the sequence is TGTGCCAGCAGCTACCGGGACAGGGAGGTTAGCAATCAGCCCCAGCATTTT.